Included here is one T cell receptor beta chain sequence, with context. The sample comes from a study of patients with pleural tuberculosis. One entry per CDR3 protein, called by TCRdb with MiXCR from the reads. The table includes around 49,000 distinct CDR3 sequences, about 7.9% detected once. CDR1 LNHDA and CDR2 SQIVND come from the germline V gene (reference sequence). V lost 4 bases and J 3 bases, leaving 13 bases between the germline ends. There are 14 residues in the CDR3. This clonotype originated in a human donor with pleural tuberculosis. This chain connects TRBV19 to TRBJ2-7; D perhaps matches TRBD1 (6 bases). The CDR3 bases are TGTGCCAGTAGTACCTACAGGGTCAGCTACGAGCAGTACGTC. Protein: CASSTYRVSYEQYV.